The source of this TCR beta chain is a study of blood T cell repertoires in COVID-19. Looking at the study overall: PBMCs, B-cell-depleted T cells, or T cells were the source of the cDNA or gDNA that made up the material.

Clones were read by immunoSEQ multiplex PCR, and TCRdb kept only the in-frame ones, dropping some. The sample includes about 95,000 clones, more than 75% of them seen just once. This CDR3 region has 15 residues. Trimming left V 3 bases short and J 2 bases short, with 11 bases between. Germline CDR1 is MNHEY and CDR2 is SVGEGT. Sequencing used peripheral blood. The TCR sequence derives from a human donor in a cohort sampled during active COVID-19. The genes are TRBV6-2 or TRBV6-3 and TRBJ2-4, with D possibly being TRBD2 (6 bases). CDR3 sequence: CASSYVAGPKNIQYF. CDR3 in DNA: TGTGCCAGCAGTTATGTCGCGGGGCCCAAAAACATTCAGTACTTC.